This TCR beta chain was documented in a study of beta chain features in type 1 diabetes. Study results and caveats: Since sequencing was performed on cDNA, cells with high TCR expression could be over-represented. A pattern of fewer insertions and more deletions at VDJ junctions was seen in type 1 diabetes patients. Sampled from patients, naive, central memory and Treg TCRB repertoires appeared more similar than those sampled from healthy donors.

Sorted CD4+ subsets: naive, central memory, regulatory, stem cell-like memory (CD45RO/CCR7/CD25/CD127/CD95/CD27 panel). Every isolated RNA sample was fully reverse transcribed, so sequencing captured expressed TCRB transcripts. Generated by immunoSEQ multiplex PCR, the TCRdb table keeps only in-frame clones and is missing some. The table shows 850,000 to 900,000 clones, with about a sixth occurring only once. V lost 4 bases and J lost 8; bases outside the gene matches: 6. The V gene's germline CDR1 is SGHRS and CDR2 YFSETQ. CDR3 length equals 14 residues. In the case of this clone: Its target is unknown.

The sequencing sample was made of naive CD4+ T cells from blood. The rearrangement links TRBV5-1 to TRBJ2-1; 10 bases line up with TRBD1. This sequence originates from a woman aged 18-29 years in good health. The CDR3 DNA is TGCGCCAGCAGCCCCGGACAGGGGGTTGATGAGCAGTTCTTC. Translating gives CASSPGQGVDEQFF. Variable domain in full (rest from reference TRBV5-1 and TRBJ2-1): KAGVTQTPRYLIKTRGQQVTLSCSPISGHRSVSWYQQTPGQGLQFLFEYFSETQRNKGNFPGRFSGRQFSNSRSEMNVSTLELGDSALYLCASSPGQGVDEQFFGPGTRLTVL.